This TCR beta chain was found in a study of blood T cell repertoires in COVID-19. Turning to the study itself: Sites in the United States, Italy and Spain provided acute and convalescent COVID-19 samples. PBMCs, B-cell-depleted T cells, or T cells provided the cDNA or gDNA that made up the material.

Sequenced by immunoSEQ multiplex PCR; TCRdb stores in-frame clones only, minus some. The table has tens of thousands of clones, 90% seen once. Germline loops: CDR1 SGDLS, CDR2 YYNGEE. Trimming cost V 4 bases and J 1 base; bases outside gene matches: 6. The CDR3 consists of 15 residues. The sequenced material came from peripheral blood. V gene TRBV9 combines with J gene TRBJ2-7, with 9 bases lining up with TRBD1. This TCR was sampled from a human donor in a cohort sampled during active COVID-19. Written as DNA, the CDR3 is TGTGCCAGCAGCACGGGGACAGGGTTGTCCTACGAGCAGTACTTC. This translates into CASSTGTGLSYEQYF.